This T cell receptor beta chain was sequenced for a study of human T cells and chemical hapten exposure. About the study: Throughout the approximately 24-week study, diphenylcyclopropenone was applied weekly to the patients' scalps.

Per the authors' pipeline: Samples ranged from roughly 23,224 to 700,000 TCRs, with a median of approximately 90,000. From the RACE reads, TCRdb called clonotypes with MiXCR, one entry per CDR3 protein. The V and J calls and clone size come from TCRdb's table, not from the authors' own analysis. The profile shows some 380,000 distinct CDR3 sequences, roughly 5% of them singletons. This CDR3 is built from 11 residues. Looked up from germline, CDR1 is SGHKS and CDR2 is YYEKEE (reference sequence). The time point here: patch test 1, 2 weeks after DPC sensitization. Regarding treatment: therapeutic diphenylcyclopropenone sensitization with weekly scalp DPC. Findings and limits, study-wide: Alopecia in all donors means immunity may differ from healthy individuals. Patch test scores rose with PT1 expanded TCR counts, a positive correlation.

This clonotype was seen at least ten times. The target antigen is unknown. The junction shows a germline mismatch at one end, possibly a read error. The sample in question was whole blood, obtained in connection with sensitization to the hapten diphenylcyclopropenone (DPC). This TCR came from a woman aged 45-59 years with alopecia areata. Some clones in this sample may be carry-over from other donors' samples. The chain joins TRBV5-5 to TRBJ1-2, with D hard to call. The chain's CDR3 is CASSLGHNIHF. CDR3 DNA sequence: TGTGCCAGCAGCTTGGGACACAACATACACTTC.